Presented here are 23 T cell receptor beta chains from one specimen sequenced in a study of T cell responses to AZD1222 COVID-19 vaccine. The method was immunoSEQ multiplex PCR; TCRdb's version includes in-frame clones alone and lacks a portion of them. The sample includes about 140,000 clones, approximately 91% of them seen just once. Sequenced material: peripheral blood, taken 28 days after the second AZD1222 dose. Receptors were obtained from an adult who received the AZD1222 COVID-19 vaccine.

The CDR3 here is CASSEGGRGEQYF. The CDR3 nucleotides read TGTGCCAGCAGTGAGGGGGGTAGAGGCGAGCAGTACTTC. The J gene is TRBJ2-7, the V gene TRBV28, with D perhaps matching TRBD1 or TRBD2 (6 bases each). This CDR3 has 13 residues. With 5 bases removed from V and 6 bases from J, the gap between germline ends came to 14 bases. Germline values: CDR1 MDHEN, CDR2 SYDVKM.

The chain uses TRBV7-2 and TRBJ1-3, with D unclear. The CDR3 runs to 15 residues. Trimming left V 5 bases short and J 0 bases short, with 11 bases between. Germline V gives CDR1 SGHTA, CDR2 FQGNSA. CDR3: CASSARLGSGNTIYF. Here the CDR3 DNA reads TGTGCCAGCAGCGCCCGCCTGGGCTCTGGAAACACCATATATTTT.

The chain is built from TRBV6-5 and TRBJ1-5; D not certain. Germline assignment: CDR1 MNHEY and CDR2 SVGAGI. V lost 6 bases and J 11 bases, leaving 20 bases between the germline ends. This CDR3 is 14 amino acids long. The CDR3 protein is CASRPRRGAGSQHF. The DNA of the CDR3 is TGTGCCAGCAGACCTCGCCGGGGAGCTGGGTCCCAGCATTTT.

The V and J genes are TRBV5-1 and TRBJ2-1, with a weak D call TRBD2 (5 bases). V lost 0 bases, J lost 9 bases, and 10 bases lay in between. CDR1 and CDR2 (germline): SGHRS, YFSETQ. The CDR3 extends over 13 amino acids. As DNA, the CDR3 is TGCGCCAGCAGCTTGGGGAGCGCGGGTGAGCAGTTCTTC. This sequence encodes CASSLGSAGEQFF.

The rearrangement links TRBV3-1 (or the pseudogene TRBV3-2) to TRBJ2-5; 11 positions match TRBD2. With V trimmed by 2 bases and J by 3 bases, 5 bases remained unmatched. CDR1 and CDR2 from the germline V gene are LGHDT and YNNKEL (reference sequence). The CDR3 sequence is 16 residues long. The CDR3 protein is CASSQSRLAGKETQYF. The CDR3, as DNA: TGTGCCAGCAGCCAATCCCGACTAGCGGGAAAAGAGACCCAGTACTTC.

CDR3 nucleotide sequence: TGTGCCAGCTCACCAAGGCAGGCAGGGTCAGACTATGGCTACACCTTC. It codes for CASSPRQAGSDYGYTF. This sequence joins TRBV18 and TRBJ1-2, with D perhaps TRBD1 (5 bases). CDR1 and CDR2 from the germline V gene are KGHSH and LQKENI. Deletions cut 2 bases from V and 3 bases from J, with 16 bases between. The CDR3 totals 16 residues.

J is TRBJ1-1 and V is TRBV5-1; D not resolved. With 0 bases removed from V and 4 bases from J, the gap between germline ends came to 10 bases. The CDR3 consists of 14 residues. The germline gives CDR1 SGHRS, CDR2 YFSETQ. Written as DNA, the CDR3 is TGCGCCAGCAGCTTGGGAGTATTAGGCACTGAAGCTTTCTTT. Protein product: CASSLGVLGTEAFF. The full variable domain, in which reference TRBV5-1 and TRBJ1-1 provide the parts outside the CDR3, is KAGVTQTPRYLIKTRGQQVTLSCSPISGHRSVSWYQQTPGQGLQFLFEYFSETQRNKGNFPGRFSGRQFSNSRSEMNVSTLELGDSALYLCASSLGVLGTEAFFGQGTRLTVV.

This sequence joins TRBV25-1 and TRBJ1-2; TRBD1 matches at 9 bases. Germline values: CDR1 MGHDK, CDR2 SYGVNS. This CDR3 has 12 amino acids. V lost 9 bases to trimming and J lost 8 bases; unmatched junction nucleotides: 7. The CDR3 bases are TGTGCCAGTCACCGGGACAGGGCGGGCTACACCTTC. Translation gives CASHRDRAGYTF.

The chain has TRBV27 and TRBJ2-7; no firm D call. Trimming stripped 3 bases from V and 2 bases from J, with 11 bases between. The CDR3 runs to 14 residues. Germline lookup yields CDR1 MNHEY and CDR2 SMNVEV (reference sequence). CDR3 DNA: TGTGCCAGCAGTTTGACCGCAGTTCCCTACGAGCAGTACTTC. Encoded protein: CASSLTAVPYEQYF.

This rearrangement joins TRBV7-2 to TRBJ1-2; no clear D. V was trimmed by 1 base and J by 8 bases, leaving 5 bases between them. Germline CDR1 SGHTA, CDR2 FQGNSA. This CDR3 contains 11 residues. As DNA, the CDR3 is TGTGCCAGCAGCTTAGAGGCCGGCTACACCTTC. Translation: CASSLEAGYTF. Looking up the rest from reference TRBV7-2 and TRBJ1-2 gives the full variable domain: GAGVSQSPSNKVTEKGKDVELRCDPISGHTALYWYRQSLGQGLEFLIYFQGNSAPDKSGLPSDRFSAERTGGSVSTLTIQRTQQEDSAVYLCASSLEAGYTFGSGTRLTVV.

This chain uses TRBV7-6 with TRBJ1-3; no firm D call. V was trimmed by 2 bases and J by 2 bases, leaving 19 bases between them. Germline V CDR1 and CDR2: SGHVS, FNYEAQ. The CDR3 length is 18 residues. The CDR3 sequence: CASSLSAPGPRTGNTIYF. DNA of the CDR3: TGTGCCAGCAGCTTAAGTGCCCCCGGGCCCAGAACTGGAAACACCATATATTTT.

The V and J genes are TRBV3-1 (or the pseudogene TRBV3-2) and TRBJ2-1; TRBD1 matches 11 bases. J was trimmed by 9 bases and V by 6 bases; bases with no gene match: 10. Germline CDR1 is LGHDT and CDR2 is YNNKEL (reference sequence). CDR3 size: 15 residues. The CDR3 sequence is CASRPGGQGAGEQFF. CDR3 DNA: TGTGCCAGCAGACCCGGCGGACAGGGGGCGGGTGAGCAGTTCTTC.

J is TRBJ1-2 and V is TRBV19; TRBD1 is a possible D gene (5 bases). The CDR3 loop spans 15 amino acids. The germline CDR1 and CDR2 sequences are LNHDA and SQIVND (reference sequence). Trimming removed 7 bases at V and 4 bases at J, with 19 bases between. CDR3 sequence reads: CASTYRGVATYGYTF. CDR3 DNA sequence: TGTGCCAGTACCTATAGGGGTGTGGCGACCTATGGCTACACCTTC.

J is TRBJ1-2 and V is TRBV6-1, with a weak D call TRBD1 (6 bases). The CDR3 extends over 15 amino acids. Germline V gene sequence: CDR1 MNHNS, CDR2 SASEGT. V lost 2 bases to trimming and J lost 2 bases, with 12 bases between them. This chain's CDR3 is CASSERGQTNYGYTF. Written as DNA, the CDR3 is TGTGCCAGCAGTGAAAGAGGACAGACCAACTATGGCTACACCTTC.

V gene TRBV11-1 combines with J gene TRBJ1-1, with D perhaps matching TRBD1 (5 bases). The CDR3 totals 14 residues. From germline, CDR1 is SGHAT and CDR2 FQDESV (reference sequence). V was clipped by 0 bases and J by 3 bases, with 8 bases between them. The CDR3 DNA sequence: TGTGCCAGCAGCTTAGCGACAGCAGACACTGAAGCTTTCTTT. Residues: CASSLATADTEAFF.

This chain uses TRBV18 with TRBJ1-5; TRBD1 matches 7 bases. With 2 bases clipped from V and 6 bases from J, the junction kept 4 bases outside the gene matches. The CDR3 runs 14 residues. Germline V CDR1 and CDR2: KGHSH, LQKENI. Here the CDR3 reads CASSPTGDPQPQHF. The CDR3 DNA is TGTGCCAGCTCACCAACAGGGGATCCTCAGCCCCAGCATTTT.

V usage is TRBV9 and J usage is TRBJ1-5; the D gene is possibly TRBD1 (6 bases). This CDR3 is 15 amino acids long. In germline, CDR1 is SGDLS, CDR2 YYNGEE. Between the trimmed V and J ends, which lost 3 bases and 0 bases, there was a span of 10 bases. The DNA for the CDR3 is TGTGCCAGCAGCGCGACAGGCAATAGCAATCAGCCCCAGCATTTT. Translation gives CASSATGNSNQPQHF. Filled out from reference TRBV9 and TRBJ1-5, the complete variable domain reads DSGVTQTPKHLITATGQRVTLRCSPRSGDLSVYWYQQSLDQGLQFLIQYYNGEERAKGNILERFSAQQFPDLHSELNLSSLELGDSALYFCASSATGNSNQPQHFGDGTRLSIL.

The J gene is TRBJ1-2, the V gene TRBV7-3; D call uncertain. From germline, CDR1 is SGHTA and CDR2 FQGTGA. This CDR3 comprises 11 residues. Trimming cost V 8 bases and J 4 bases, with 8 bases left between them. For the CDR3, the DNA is TGTGCCAGCTCCGTGGGCTATGGCTACACCTTC. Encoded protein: CASSVGYGYTF.

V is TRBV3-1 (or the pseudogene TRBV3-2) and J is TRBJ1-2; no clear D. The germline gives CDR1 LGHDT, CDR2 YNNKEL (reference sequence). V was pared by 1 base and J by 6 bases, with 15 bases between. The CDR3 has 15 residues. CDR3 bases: TGTGCCAGCAGCCAAGGTCGGGGAGCCGGGGATGGCTACACCTTC. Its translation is CASSQGRGAGDGYTF.

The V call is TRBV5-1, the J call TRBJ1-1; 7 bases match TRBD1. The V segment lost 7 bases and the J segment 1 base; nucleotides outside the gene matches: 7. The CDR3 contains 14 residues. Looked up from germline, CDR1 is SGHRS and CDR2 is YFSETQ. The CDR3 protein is CASGTGTENTEAFF. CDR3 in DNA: TGCGCCAGCGGAACCGGGACAGAGAACACTGAAGCTTTCTTT.

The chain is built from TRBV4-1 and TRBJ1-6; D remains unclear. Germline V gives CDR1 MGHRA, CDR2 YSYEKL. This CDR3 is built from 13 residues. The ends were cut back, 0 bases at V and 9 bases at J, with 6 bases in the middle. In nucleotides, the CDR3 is TGCGCCAGCAGCCAAGATTGGGGTTCACCCCTCCACTTT. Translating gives CASSQDWGSPLHF.

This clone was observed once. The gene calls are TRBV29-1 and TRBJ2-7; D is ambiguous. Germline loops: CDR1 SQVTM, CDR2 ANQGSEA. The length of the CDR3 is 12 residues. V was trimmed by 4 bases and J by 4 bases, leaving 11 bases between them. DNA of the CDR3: TGCAGCGTTGGAAGCAGGAGATACGAGCAGTACTTC. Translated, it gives CSVGSRRYEQYF.

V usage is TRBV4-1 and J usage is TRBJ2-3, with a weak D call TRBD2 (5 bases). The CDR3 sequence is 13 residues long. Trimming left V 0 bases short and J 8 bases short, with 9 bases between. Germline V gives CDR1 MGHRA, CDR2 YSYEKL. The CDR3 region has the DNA TGCGCCAGCAGCCAAGACCAGCGGAGTACGCAGTATTTT. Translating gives CASSQDQRSTQYF.